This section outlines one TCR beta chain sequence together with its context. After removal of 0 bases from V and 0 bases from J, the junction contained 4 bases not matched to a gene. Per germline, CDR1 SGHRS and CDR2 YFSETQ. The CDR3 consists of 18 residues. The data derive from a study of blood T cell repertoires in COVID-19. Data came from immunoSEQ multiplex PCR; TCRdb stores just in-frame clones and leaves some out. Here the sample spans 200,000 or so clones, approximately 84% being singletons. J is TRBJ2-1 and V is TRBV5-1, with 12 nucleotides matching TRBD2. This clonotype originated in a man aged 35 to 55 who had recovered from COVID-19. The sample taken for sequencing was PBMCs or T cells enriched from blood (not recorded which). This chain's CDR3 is CASSLATSGGPSYNEQFF. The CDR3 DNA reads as TGCGCCAGCAGCTTGGCTACTAGCGGGGGGCCCTCCTACAATGAGCAGTTCTTC.